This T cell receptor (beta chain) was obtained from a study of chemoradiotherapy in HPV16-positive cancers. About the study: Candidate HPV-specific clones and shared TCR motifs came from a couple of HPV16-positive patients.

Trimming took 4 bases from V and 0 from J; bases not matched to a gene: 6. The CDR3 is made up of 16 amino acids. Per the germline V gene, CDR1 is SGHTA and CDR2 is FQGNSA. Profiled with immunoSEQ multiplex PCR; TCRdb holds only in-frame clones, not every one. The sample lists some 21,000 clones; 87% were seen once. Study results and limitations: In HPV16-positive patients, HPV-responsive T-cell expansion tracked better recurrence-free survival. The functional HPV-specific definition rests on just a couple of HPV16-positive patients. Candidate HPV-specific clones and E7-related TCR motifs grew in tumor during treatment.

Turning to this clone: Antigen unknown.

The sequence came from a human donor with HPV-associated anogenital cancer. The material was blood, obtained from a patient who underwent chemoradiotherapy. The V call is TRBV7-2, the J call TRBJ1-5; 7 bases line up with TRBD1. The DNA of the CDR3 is TGTGCCAGCAGCTCCCGGACAGGCGTTAGCAATCAGCCCCAGCATTTT. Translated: CASSSRTGVSNQPQHF. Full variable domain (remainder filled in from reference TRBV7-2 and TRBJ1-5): GAGVSQSPSNKVTEKGKDVELRCDPISGHTALYWYRQSLGQGLEFLIYFQGNSAPDKSGLPSDRFSAERTGGSVSTLTIQRTQQEDSAVYLCASSSRTGVSNQPQHFGDGTRLSIL.